These 21 T cell receptor beta chains originate from one sample sequenced in a study of T cells in localized non-small cell lung cancer (dated by TCRdb to the early 2020s). The library was obtained by the immunoSEQ multiplex PCR assay. TCRdb stores this immuneACCESS table with in-frame sequences only. Part of the clones is absent; in the studies checked, under half of the shortfall reflects unresolved V genes, and no reason is known for the rest. A total of under 35,000 clones appear in this sample, 75% to 95% of them only once. Of the sample, roughly 12% falls within the top ten clones. Sequencing was performed on peripheral blood mononuclear cells, taken before any cancer treatment. The receptors originated from a female donor at least 60 years old with stage II lung adenocarcinoma.

This sequence joins TRBV29-1 and TRBJ1-1, with D hard to call. The CDR3 is 13 residues long. Trimming pared 4 bases from V and 1 base from J, leaving 10 bases between. Germline V CDR1 and CDR2: SQVTM, ANQGSEA. The CDR3 bases are TGCAGCGTTGGCGGCCGGGCGAACACTGAAGCTTTCTTT. Protein sequence: CSVGGRANTEAFF.

The chain recombines TRBV18 with TRBJ2-7; the D is unclear. V was shortened by 1 base and J by 5 bases, with 12 bases between the two germline ends. The CDR3 contains 14 residues. CDR1 and CDR2 (germline): KGHSH, LQKENI. CDR3 in DNA: TGTGCCAGCTCACCACAGACACTAAGGAACGAGCAGTACTTC. This encodes CASSPQTLRNEQYF.

The genes are TRBV5-4 and TRBJ1-1; 9 bases map to TRBD1. The length of the CDR3 is 14 residues. Trimming took 9 bases from V and 3 from J; bases not matched to a gene: 9. Per germline, CDR1 SGHNT and CDR2 YYREEE (reference sequence). The CDR3 here is CATRQGVEDTEAFF. The CDR3 DNA is TGTGCCACACGACAGGGGGTAGAGGACACTGAAGCTTTCTTT.

This clone came up a few times. The chain has TRBV7-2 and TRBJ1-2; 8 bases are a match to TRBD1. The trim removed 5 bases at V and 1 base at J, leaving 6 bases unmatched. Germline CDR1 SGHTA, CDR2 FQGNSA. The CDR3 is 15 amino acids. The CDR3 DNA reads as TGTGCCAGCAGCCAGGGGGCGGGTGGTAACTATGGCTACACCTTC. Its protein product is CASSQGAGGNYGYTF.

This sequence joins TRBV4-3 and TRBJ1-1; 8 nucleotides agree with TRBD1. This CDR3 region has 16 residues. V lost 1 base, J lost 5 bases, and 9 bases stayed unmatched. CDR1 and CDR2 from the germline V gene are LGHNA and YSLEER. DNA of the CDR3: TGCGCCAGCAGCCAAGTCTCAGGGGGCGCGGAGACTGAAGCTTTCTTT. The encoded protein is CASSQVSGGAETEAFF.

The chain links TRBV11-2 to TRBJ1-4, with D uncertain. The CDR3 has 18 residues. In germline, CDR1 is SGHAT, CDR2 FQNNGV. The ends were cut back, 1 base at V and 5 bases at J, with 20 bases in the middle. The CDR3 region is CASSLAFGGKRENEKLFF. The CDR3 region has the DNA TGTGCCAGCAGCTTAGCCTTCGGAGGGAAGCGGGAGAATGAAAAACTGTTTTTT.

V is TRBV18 and J is TRBJ2-1; the D is unclear. The length of the CDR3 is 16 residues. In germline, CDR1 is KGHSH, CDR2 LQKENI. V was cut by 6 bases and J by 2 bases, with 17 bases left in between. This CDR3 is CASSLMSGYPYNEQFF. The CDR3 DNA is TGTGCCAGCTCCCTCATGTCCGGGTACCCCTACAATGAGCAGTTCTTC.

The table lists this clone with a count of one. The chain links TRBV7-3 to TRBJ1-2; 7 nucleotides agree with TRBD1. Germline V gene data show CDR1 as SGHTA and CDR2 as FQGTGA. The V gene end was trimmed by 5 bases and the J gene end by 4 bases; junction bases not matched to a gene: 4. The CDR3 runs 13 residues. CDR3 DNA: TGTGCCAGCAGCCCAGGACAGGCCTATGGCTACACCTTC. Amino acids: CASSPGQAYGYTF.

This rearrangement joins TRBV28 to TRBJ2-5; 7 nucleotides match TRBD1. Germline-derived CDR1 and CDR2 are MDHEN and SYDVKM. V trimming: 5 bases; J trimming: 0 bases; junction bases outside the gene matches: 9. This CDR3 has 16 amino acids. CDR3 loop: CASSEQGLGHQETQYF. For the CDR3, the DNA is TGTGCCAGCAGTGAACAGGGGTTGGGTCACCAAGAGACCCAGTACTTC.

V is TRBV28 and J is TRBJ1-6; TRBD1 matches 9 bases. Germline CDR1 MDHEN, CDR2 SYDVKM. V trimming: 6 bases; J trimming: 10 bases; junction bases outside the gene matches: 10. This CDR3 region has 15 residues. As DNA, the CDR3 is TGTGCCAGCAGCCGAAGGACAGGGGAAAACTCACCCCTCCACTTT. It yields the protein CASSRRTGENSPLHF.

The chain links TRBV6-6 to TRBJ1-5, with D perhaps matching TRBD1 (6 bases). With 5 bases removed from V and 4 bases from J, the gap between germline ends came to 12 bases. CDR3 length: 14 residues. CDR1 is MNHNY and CDR2 is SVGAGI in the germline V gene (reference sequence). CDR3 bases: TGTGCCAGCAGTACTGGACAGCTGAATCAGCCCCAGCATTTT. Its translation: CASSTGQLNQPQHF.

The chain uses TRBV25-1 and TRBJ2-7; tentative D call: TRBD1 (6 bases). Germline V lookup: CDR1 MGHDK, CDR2 SYGVNS. The ends were cut back, 7 bases at V and 7 bases at J, with 14 bases in the middle. The CDR3 has 12 residues. The CDR3 spells CASTLTGYEQYF. The CDR3 nucleotides read TGTGCCAGCACTTTAACAGGGTATGAGCAGTACTTC.

This rearrangement joins TRBV5-5 to TRBJ1-1, with a possible D match to TRBD1 (5 bases). CDR1 SGHKS and CDR2 YYEKEE come from the germline V gene (reference sequence). V lost 3 bases and J 11 bases, leaving 11 bases between the germline ends. This CDR3 comprises 11 residues. The CDR3 bases are TGTGCCAGCAGCTCGTTTGAGGGGGCTTTCTTT. This translates into CASSSFEGAFF. Full variable domain (rest looked up from reference TRBV5-5 and TRBJ1-1): DAGVTQSPTHLIKTRGQQVTLRCSPISGHKSVSWYQQVLGQGPQFIFQYYEKEERGRGNFPDRFSARQFPNYSSELNVNALLLGDSALYLCASSSFEGAFFGQGTRLTVV.

This rearrangement joins TRBV28 to TRBJ1-4; the D gene is possibly TRBD1 (5 bases). V dropped 5 bases and J dropped 4 bases, with 14 bases sitting between them. CDR3 length: 15 amino acids. The germline V gene has CDR1 MDHEN and CDR2 SYDVKM. The DNA of the CDR3 is TGTGCCAGCAGTCCCCAGGGTCTTGGTAATGAAAAACTGTTTTTT. Translation: CASSPQGLGNEKLFF. The full variable domain, its missing parts supplied by reference TRBV28 and TRBJ1-4, is DVKVTQSSRYLVKRTGEKVFLECVQDMDHENMFWYRQDPGLGLRLIYFSYDVKMKEKGDIPEGYSVSREKKERFSLILESASTNQTSMYLCASSPQGLGNEKLFFGSGTQLSVL.

CDR3 region: CASRGQGGGSPLHF. As DNA, the CDR3 is TGTGCCAGCAGAGGACAGGGTGGGGGTTCACCCCTCCACTTT. The gene calls are TRBV11-2 and TRBJ1-6; TRBD1 agrees at 8 bases. J gave up 9 bases and V 6 bases, and 7 bases lay outside the gene matches. CDR3 length: 14 amino acids. The germline CDR1 and CDR2 sequences are SGHAT and FQNNGV.

This chain links TRBV19 with TRBJ2-3; 9 bases map to TRBD2. V was pared by 7 bases and J by 0 bases, with 8 bases of the junction left unmatched. The CDR3 is 16 residues long. Germline CDR1 is LNHDA and CDR2 is SQIVND (reference sequence). In DNA, the CDR3 is TGTGCCAGTACCCAGCGGGGGGTCCCTAGCACAGATACGCAGTATTTT. Its translation is CASTQRGVPSTDTQYF.

V and J are TRBV28 and TRBJ1-1; the D is unclear. Trimming stripped 5 bases from V and 8 bases from J, with 9 bases between. The germline CDR1 and CDR2 sequences are MDHEN and SYDVKM. The length of the CDR3 is 11 residues. The CDR3 nucleotides are TGTGCCAGCAGTACCCCGGGGGAAGCTTTCTTT. Translated: CASSTPGEAFF.

The rearrangement joins TRBV5-1 to TRBJ2-5; D is possibly TRBD1 or TRBD2 (6 bases each). The length of the CDR3 is 14 residues. Trimming cost V 1 base and J 1 base, with 8 bases left between them. CDR1 is SGHRS, CDR2 YFSETQ, per germline. CDR3 amino acids: CASSLRGVQETQYF. CDR3 DNA sequence: TGCGCCAGCAGCTTGAGGGGGGTCCAAGAGACCCAGTACTTC.

The rearrangement joins TRBV15 to TRBJ2-7; 7 bases are shared with TRBD1. Germline trimming cut 7 bases from V and 6 bases from J; bases unmatched to any gene: 12. The CDR3 loop spans 14 amino acids. The germline V gene encodes CDR1 LNHNV and CDR2 YYDKDF (reference sequence). CDR3 coding DNA: TGTGCCACCACCCTGGACAGGTTCCAAGGCGAGCAGTACTTC. Translating gives CATTLDRFQGEQYF.

The rearrangement joins TRBV30 to TRBJ1-5; unclear D gene. This CDR3 has 14 residues. Germline CDR1 reads GTSNPN; CDR2 reads SVGIG (reference sequence). Trimming removed 3 bases at V and 0 bases at J, with 9 bases between. CDR3 nucleotides: TGTGCCTGGAGGGGTACACTTAGCAATCAGCCCCAGCATTTT. As protein: CAWRGTLSNQPQHF.

This chain connects TRBV7-9 to TRBJ1-6, with a possible D match to TRBD1 (6 bases). V gave up 3 bases and J gave up 10 bases, with 22 bases separating them. The CDR3 runs to 17 residues. In germline, CDR1 is SEHNR, CDR2 FQNEAQ (reference sequence). The CDR3 reads CASSFHDLQGLGSPLHF. Written as DNA, the CDR3 is TGTGCCAGCAGCTTTCACGACCTACAGGGTCTTGGATCACCCCTCCACTTT.